This T cell receptor (beta chain) stems from a study of shared clonotypes between healthy human individuals. Trimming removed 7 bases from V and 4 bases from J, with 19 bases in between. CDR3 length: 15 residues. In germline, CDR1 is WSHSY, CDR2 SAAADI. The authors ran the assay at deep level. Clones were sequenced by immunoSEQ multiplex PCR, and TCRdb holds only the in-frame ones, with some missing. The table includes some 2,100,000 clones, 90% to 96% detected once. Sequenced material: naive CD4+ T cells sorted from blood. Subset specified: CD45RA+ positively selected. This TCR derives from a man aged 18 to 29 in good health. The genes are TRBV10-2 and TRBJ2-5, with D possibly matching TRBD2 (5 bases). The CDR3 bases are TGCGCCAGCACCTTACGACTATCCCGAGCAGAGACCCAGTACTTC. Protein product: CASTLRLSRAETQYF.